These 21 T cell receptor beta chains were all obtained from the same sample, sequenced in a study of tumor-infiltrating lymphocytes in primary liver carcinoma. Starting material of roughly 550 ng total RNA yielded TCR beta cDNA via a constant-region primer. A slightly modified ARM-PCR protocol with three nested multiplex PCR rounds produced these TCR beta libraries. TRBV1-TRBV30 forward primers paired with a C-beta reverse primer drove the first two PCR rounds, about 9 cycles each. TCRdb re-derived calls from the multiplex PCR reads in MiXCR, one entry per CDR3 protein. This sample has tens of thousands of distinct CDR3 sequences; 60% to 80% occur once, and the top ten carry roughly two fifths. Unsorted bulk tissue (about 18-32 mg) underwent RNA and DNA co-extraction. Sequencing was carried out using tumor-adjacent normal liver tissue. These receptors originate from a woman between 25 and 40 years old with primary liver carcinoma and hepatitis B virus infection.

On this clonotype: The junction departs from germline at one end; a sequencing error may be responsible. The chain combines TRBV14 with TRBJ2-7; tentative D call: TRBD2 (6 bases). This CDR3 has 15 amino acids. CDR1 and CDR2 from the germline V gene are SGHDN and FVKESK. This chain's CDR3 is CASSRRLSGTSELYF. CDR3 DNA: TGTGCCAGCAGCCGAAGACTCTCCGGGACTTCCGAGCTGTACTTC.

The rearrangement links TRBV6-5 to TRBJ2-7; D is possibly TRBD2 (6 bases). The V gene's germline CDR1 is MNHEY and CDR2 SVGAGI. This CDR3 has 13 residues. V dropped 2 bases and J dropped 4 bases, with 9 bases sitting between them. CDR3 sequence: CASSYEEGYEQYF. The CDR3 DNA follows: TGTGCCAGCAGTTACGAGGAGGGGTACGAGCAGTACTTC.

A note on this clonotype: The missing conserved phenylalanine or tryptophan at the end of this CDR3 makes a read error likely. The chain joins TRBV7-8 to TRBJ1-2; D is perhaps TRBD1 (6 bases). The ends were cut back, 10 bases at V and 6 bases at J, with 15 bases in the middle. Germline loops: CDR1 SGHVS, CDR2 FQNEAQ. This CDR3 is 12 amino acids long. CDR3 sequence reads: CATPGHFNGYTI. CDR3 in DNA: TGTGCCACCCCGGGACACTTTAATGGCTACACCATT.

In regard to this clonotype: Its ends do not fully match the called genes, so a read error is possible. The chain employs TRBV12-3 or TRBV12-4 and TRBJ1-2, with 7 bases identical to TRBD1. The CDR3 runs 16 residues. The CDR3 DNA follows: TGTGCCAGCAGTCCCAACGTTAAGGGGGCGACTCATGGCTACACCTTT. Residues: CASSPNVKGATHGYTF.

CDR3 region: CASRGWGSYNERFF. CDR3 sequence (DNA): TGTGCCAGCAGAGGCTGGGGCTCCTACAATGAACGGTTCTTC. The J gene is TRBJ2-1, the V gene TRBV11-2; TRBD1 might be the D (5 bases). The CDR3 is made up of 14 amino acids. Germline V gene lookup returns CDR1 SGHAT and CDR2 FQNNGV. V dropped 6 bases and J dropped 15 bases, with 24 bases sitting between them.

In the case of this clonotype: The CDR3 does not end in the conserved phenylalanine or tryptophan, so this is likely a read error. CDR3 DNA: TGTGCCAGCAGCTTGGGACTAGCGATCGAAGAGACCCAGTACTCT. Translated: CASSLGLAIEETQYS. The V call is TRBV11-2, the J call TRBJ2-5, with TRBD2 matching 10 bases. V lost 3 bases to trimming and J lost 3 bases; unmatched junction nucleotides: 4. CDR3 size: 15 residues. Germline V gives CDR1 SGHAT, CDR2 FQNNGV.

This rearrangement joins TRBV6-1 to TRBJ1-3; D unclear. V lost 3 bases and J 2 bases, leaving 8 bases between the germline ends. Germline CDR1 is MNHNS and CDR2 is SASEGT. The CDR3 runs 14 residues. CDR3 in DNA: TGTGCCAGCAGTGAGACTGTCCCTGGAAACACCATATATTTT. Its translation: CASSETVPGNTIYF.

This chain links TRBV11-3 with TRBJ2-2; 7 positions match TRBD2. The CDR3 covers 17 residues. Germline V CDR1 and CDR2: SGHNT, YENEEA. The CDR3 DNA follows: TGTACCGGCACCCAGACCCGCGGGAGAACACAACCCGGGGAGCTGTTTTTT. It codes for CTGTQTRGRTQPGELFF.

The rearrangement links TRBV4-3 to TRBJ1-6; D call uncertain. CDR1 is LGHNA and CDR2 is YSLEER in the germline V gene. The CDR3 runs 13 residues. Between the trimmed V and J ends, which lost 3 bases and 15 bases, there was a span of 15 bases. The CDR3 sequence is CASSHGEALLLHF. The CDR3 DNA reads TGCGCCAGCAGCCATGGAGAGGCTTTACTCCTCCACTTT.

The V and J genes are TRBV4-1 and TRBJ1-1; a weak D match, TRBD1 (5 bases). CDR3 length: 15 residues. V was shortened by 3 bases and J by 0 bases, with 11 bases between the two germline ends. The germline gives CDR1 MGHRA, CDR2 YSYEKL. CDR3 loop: CASSHEGAMNTEAFF. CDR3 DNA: TGCGCCAGCAGCCATGAAGGGGCGATGAACACTGAAGCTTTCTTT.

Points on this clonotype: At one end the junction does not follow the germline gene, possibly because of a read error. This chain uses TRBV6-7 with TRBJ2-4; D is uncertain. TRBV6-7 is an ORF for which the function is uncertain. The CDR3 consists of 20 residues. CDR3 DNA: TGTGCCAGTAGTTACTCGTCGAAGGAAGCACCCGCTCGCGCCAAAAACATTCAGTACTTC. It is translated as CASSYSSKEAPARAKNIQYF.

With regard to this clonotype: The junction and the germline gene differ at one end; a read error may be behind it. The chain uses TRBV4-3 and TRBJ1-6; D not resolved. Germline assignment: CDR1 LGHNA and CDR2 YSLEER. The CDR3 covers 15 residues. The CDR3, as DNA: TGCGCCAGCATCCAAGAGAGCTCCCATAATTCACCCCTCCACTTC. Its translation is CASIQESSHNSPLHF.

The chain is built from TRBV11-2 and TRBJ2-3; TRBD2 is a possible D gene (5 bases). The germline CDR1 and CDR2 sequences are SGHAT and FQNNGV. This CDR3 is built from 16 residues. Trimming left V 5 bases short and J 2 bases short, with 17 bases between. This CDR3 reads CASSQRETSNTDTQYF. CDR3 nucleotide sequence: TGTGCCAGCAGCCAGAGGGAGACGTCAAACACAGATACGCAGTATTTT.

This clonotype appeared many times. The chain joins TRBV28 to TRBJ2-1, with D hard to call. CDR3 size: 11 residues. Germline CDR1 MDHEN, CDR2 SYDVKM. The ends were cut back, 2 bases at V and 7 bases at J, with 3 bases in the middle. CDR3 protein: CASSLRNEQFF. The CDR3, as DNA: TGTGCCAGCAGTTTAAGGAATGAGCAGTTCTTC.

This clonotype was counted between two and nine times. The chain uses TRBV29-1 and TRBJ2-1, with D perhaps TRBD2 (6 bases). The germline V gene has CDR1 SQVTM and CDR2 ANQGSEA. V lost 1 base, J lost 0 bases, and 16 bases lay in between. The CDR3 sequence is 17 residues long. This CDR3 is CSVEGVGGESSYNEQFF. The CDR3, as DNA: TGCAGCGTTGAAGGGGTCGGCGGGGAGAGCTCCTACAATGAGCAGTTCTTC.

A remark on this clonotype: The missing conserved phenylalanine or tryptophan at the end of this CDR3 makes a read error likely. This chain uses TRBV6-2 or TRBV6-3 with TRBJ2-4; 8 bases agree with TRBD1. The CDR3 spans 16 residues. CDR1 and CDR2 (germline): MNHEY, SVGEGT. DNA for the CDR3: TGTGCCAGCAGTCATCCCAAGACAGGGGCCAAAAACATCCAGTACATC. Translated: CASSHPKTGAKNIQYI.

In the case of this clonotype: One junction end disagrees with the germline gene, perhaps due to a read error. The CDR3 sequence is CASSQGTSGRSETKYF. In DNA form, the CDR3 reads TGCGCCAGCAGCCAAGGGACTAGCGGGAGATCAGAGACCAAGTACTTC. The V and J genes are TRBV4-3 and TRBJ2-5; 13 nucleotides agree with TRBD2. Per the germline V gene, CDR1 is LGHNA and CDR2 is YSLEER. CDR3 size: 16 residues.

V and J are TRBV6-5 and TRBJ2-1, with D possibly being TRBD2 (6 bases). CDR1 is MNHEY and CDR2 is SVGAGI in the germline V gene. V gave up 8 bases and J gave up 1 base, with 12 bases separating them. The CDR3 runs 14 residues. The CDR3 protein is CASWTIASYNEQFF. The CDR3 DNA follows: TGTGCCAGCTGGACTATCGCGTCCTACAATGAGCAGTTCTTC.

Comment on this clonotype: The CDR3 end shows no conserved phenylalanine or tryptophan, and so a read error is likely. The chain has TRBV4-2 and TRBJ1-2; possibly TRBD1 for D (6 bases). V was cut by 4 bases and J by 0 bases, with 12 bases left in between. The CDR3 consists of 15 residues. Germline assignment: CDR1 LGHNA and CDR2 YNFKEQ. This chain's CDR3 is CASSPRTEPNYGYTL. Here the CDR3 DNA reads TGTGCCAGCAGCCCGAGGACAGAACCTAACTATGGCTACACCCTC.

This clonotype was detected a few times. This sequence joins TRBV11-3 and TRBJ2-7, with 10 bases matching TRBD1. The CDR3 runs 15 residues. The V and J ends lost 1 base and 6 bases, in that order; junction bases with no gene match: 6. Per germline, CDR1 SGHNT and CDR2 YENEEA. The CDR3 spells CASSLGSWTGGEQYF. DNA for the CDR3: TGTGCCAGCAGCTTAGGGTCGTGGACAGGGGGCGAGCAGTACTTC. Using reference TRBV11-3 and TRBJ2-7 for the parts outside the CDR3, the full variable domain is EAGVVQSPRYKIIEKKQPVAFWCNPISGHNTLYWYLQNLGQGPELLIRYENEEAVDDSQLPKDRFSAERLKGVDSTLKIQPAELGDSAVYLCASSLGSWTGGEQYFGPGTRLTVT.

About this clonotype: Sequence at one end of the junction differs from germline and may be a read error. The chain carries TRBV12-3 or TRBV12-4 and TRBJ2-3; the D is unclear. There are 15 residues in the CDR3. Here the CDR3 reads CAGSLLEWSTDTQYF. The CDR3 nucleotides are TGTGCCGGCAGCCTCCTTGAATGGAGCACAGATACGCAGTATTTT.